This T cell receptor (beta chain) was recorded in a study of T-cell reconstitution after alpha-beta-depleted transplantation in children. Concerning this clonotype itself: This may arise from a read error, as a much more abundant clone is one base away.

Germline loops: CDR1 SGHVS, CDR2 FQNEAQ. The CDR3 consists of 14 residues. Trimming cost V 5 bases and J 7 bases; bases outside gene matches: 8. Unique molecular identifiers were used to barcode this TCRbeta library. TCRdb independently ran MiXCR on the PCR reads; one entry per CDR3 protein. Counted here are more than 150,000 distinct CDR3 sequences, roughly 15% occurring once; the ten biggest clones make up about 13%. The sequence derives from a human donor who donated a stem cell graft to a child with acute lymphoblastic leukemia. The V gene is TRBV7-8, the J gene TRBJ1-5, with 7 bases fitting TRBD1. The sequences come from PBMCs from the stem cell graft donor, collected from the stem cell graft. CDR3 nucleotides: TGTGCCAGCAGCCCGAACAGGGGAGGGCAGCCCCAGCATTTT. It yields the protein CASSPNRGGQPQHF.